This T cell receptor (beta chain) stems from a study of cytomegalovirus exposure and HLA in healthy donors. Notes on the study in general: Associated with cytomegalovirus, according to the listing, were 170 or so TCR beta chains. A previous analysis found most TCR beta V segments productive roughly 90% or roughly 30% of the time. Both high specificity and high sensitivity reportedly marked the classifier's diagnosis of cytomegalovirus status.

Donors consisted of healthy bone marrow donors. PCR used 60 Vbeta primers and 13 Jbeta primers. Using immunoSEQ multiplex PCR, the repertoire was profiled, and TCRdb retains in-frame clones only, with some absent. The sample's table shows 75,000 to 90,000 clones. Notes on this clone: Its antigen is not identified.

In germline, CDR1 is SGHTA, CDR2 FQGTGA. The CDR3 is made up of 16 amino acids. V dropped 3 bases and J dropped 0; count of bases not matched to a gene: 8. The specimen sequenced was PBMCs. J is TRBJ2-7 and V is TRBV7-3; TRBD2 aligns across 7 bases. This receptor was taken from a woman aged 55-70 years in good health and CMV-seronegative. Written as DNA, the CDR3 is TGTGCCAGCAGCTTTCTTGGGCGGGGGAGCTCCTACGAGCAGTACTTC. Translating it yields CASSFLGRGSSYEQYF.